These 18 T cell receptor beta chains were all obtained from the same sample, sequenced in a study of response to subunit inactivated influenza vaccine (dated 2018 in TCRdb). The library came from RT-PCR. The instrument given in TCRdb is Illumina HiSeq 2500. TCRdb reworked the public reads: Q25 trimming with fastp, MiXCR clone assembly, productive beta chains retained. All rows with the same CDR3 protein become a single entry with the most common DNA and genes. For this sample there are 800,000 to 1,000,000 distinct CDR3 sequences; 21% appear just once. The ten top clones hold roughly a tenth of the sample. This specimen consisted of PBMCs from blood, obtained about 5 days after vaccination. These receptors were collected from a man between 50 and 59 years old who received an inactivated influenza vaccine. Donor details come from another sample of the same person, matched by shared clones.

The chain is built from TRBV30 and TRBJ1-6; 7 bases are shared with TRBD1. Trimming removed 5 bases from V and 5 bases from J; junction bases left unmatched: 6. The CDR3 sequence is 14 residues long. CDR1 is GTSNPN and CDR2 is SVGIG in the germline V gene (reference sequence). Written as DNA, the CDR3 is TGTGCCTGGCGCCGGGACAGTGATAATTCACCCCTCCACTTT. As protein: CAWRRDSDNSPLHF.

This clonotype was counted once. The chain employs TRBV2 and TRBJ2-7; D perhaps matches TRBD2 (5 bases). The CDR3 spans 15 residues. Germline lookup yields CDR1 SNHLY and CDR2 FYNNEI. Trimming shortened V by 2 bases and J by 0 bases, and 11 bases separated the two germline ends. CDR3 sequence: CASSERGSLSYEQYF. Written as DNA, the CDR3 is TGTGCCAGCAGTGAACGTGGGAGTCTCTCCTACGAGCAGTACTTC.

This clonotype was observed a few times. The chain uses TRBV4-3 and TRBJ2-1; tentatively, D is TRBD1 (5 bases). The V gene lost 0 bases and the J gene lost 7 bases, with 19 bases spanning the gap. CDR3 length equals 17 residues. Germline CDR1 LGHNA, CDR2 YSLEER. The CDR3 DNA sequence: TGCGCCAGCAGCCAAGATCTTATCCAGGGTATAGGTAATGAGCAGTTCTTC. It yields the protein CASSQDLIQGIGNEQFF.

In DNA form, the CDR3 reads TGTGCCAGCAGTCGGAGCGGGAGCCTACCCTACGAGCAGTACTTC. Protein: CASSRSGSLPYEQYF. This chain connects TRBV6-2 or TRBV6-3 to TRBJ2-7, with 8 bases that match TRBD2. CDR1 and CDR2 (germline): MNHEY, SVGEGT. V lost 5 bases and J lost 2; bases outside the gene matches: 8. The CDR3 extends over 15 amino acids.

This rearrangement joins TRBV7-9 to TRBJ2-1; TRBD1 matches 7 bases. The CDR3 extends over 15 amino acids. The J segment lost 10 bases and the V segment lost 1 base, leaving 10 bases of the junction unmatched. Per the germline V gene, CDR1 is SEHNR and CDR2 is FQNEAQ (reference sequence). The CDR3 region is CASSLGAGGIKEQFF. The CDR3 DNA reads TGTGCCAGCAGCTTAGGGGCAGGGGGAATCAAGGAGCAGTTCTTC.

The chain employs TRBV7-9 and TRBJ2-7, with 11 positions matching TRBD1. Trimming at V came to 4 bases and at J to 0 bases, leaving 2 bases not matched to a gene. CDR1 is SEHNR and CDR2 is FQNEAQ in the germline V gene (reference sequence). This CDR3 comprises 15 residues. Written as DNA, the CDR3 is TGTGCCAGCAGCTCGGACAGGGGGCTCTCCTACGAGCAGTACTTC. It yields the protein CASSSDRGLSYEQYF.

This clonotype was detected a few times. The J gene is TRBJ2-7, the V gene TRBV7-8; a possible D gene is TRBD2 (5 bases). Germline V gives CDR1 SGHVS, CDR2 FQNEAQ. There are 13 residues in the CDR3. Trimming stripped 8 bases from V and 1 base from J, with 12 bases between. CDR3 in DNA: TGTGCCAGCGGAATAGGGAGTTCCTACGAGCAGTACTTC. Residues: CASGIGSSYEQYF.

The chain carries TRBV4-2 and TRBJ1-3, with 9 nucleotides matching TRBD1. This CDR3 is 16 amino acids long. V was pared by 1 base and J by 2 bases, with 3 bases of the junction left unmatched. The V gene's germline CDR1 is LGHNA and CDR2 YNFKEQ. Written as DNA, the CDR3 is TGTGCCAGCAGCCAAGCGGACAGGGGAACTGGAAACACCATATATTTT. Translation gives CASSQADRGTGNTIYF.

In nucleotides, the CDR3 is TGTGCCAGCAAAAAGGGGACAGGGAGTGAAAAACTGTTTTTT. Translated, it gives CASKKGTGSEKLFF. This chain uses TRBV6-2 or TRBV6-3 with TRBJ1-4; TRBD1 matches at 9 bases. The V and J ends lost 7 bases and 7 bases, in that order; junction bases with no gene match: 7. CDR1 and CDR2 from the germline V gene are MNHEY and SVGEGT. The CDR3 is 14 amino acids.

The rearrangement joins TRBV5-6 to TRBJ1-4; D is possibly TRBD1 (5 bases). This CDR3 is 13 amino acids long. Between the trimmed V and J ends, which lost 0 bases and 8 bases, there was a span of 8 bases. Germline V gene data show CDR1 as SGHDT and CDR2 as YYEEEE. The CDR3 coding sequence is TGTGCCAGCAGCTTGGTACGGGACGAAAAACTGTTTTTT. It encodes CASSLVRDEKLFF.

This clonotype was recorded a few times. The chain combines TRBV28 with TRBJ1-2; 8 bases are a match to TRBD1. The V and J ends lost 3 bases and 4 bases, in that order; junction bases with no gene match: 7. CDR3 length equals 15 residues. Germline loops: CDR1 MDHEN, CDR2 SYDVKM. CDR3 coding DNA: TGTGCCAGCAGTTTCCTGGCAGGGGGCTTCTATGGCTACACCTTC. It translates to CASSFLAGGFYGYTF.

V usage is TRBV18 and J usage is TRBJ2-7, with D possibly TRBD2 on 7 matching bases. This CDR3 contains 15 residues. Germline V gene sequence: CDR1 KGHSH, CDR2 LQKENI. Trimming removed 0 bases from V and 3 bases from J, with 12 bases in between. The CDR3 sequence: CASSPPVGGLYEQYF. CDR3 DNA: TGTGCCAGCTCACCACCGGTGGGGGGGCTCTACGAGCAGTACTTC. Looking up the rest from reference TRBV18 and TRBJ2-7 gives the full variable domain: NAGVMQNPRHLVRRRGQEARLRCSPMKGHSHVYWYRQLPEEGLKFMVYLQKENIIDESGMPKERFSAEFPKEGPSILRIQQVVRGDSAAYFCASSPPVGGLYEQYFGPGTRLTVT.

This clonotype occurred many times. The CDR3 protein is CASSEDSSYGYTF. CDR3 coding DNA: TGTGCCAGCAGTGAGGACAGTTCCTATGGCTACACCTTC. The V and J genes are TRBV14 and TRBJ1-2; D might be TRBD1 (6 bases). CDR1 and CDR2 from the germline V gene are SGHDN and FVKESK. V was trimmed by 6 bases and J by 4 bases, leaving 12 bases between them. The CDR3 runs 13 residues. Filled out from reference TRBV14 and TRBJ1-2, the complete variable domain reads EAGVTQFPSHSVIEKGQTVTLRCDPISGHDNLYWYRRVMGKEIKFLLHFVKESKQDESGMPNNRFLAERTGGTYSTLKVQPAELEDSGVYFCASSEDSSYGYTFGSGTRLTVV.

This clonotype was picked up a small number of times. The rearrangement uses TRBV7-2 and TRBJ1-2, with a tentative D call TRBD1 (5 bases). This CDR3 is 13 amino acids long. V was cut by 4 bases and J by 9 bases, with 15 bases left in between. Germline CDR1 SGHTA, CDR2 FQGNSA. CDR3 in amino acids: CASSWAGRSSYTF. The DNA of the CDR3 is TGTGCCAGCAGCTGGGCGGGACGGTCGAGCTACACCTTC.

A few counts support this clonotype. The chain recombines TRBV15 with TRBJ1-2; maybe TRBD1 (6 bases). The V end was cut by 0 bases, the J end by 7 bases, with 15 bases between. This CDR3 is built from 15 residues. Looked up from germline, CDR1 is LNHNV and CDR2 is YYDKDF (reference sequence). CDR3 nucleotide sequence: TGTGCCACCAGCAGAGATACCGGACAGACCAGTGGCTACACCTTC. It is translated as CATSRDTGQTSGYTF.

This clonotype showed up just a few times. The chain couples TRBV7-9 to TRBJ2-7, with TRBD2 matching 8 bases. Germline CDR1 is SEHNR and CDR2 is FQNEAQ (reference sequence). J gave up 4 bases and V 5 bases, and 16 bases lay outside the gene matches. This CDR3 region has 17 residues. CDR3 coding DNA: TGTGCCAGCAGCAGCCCAGAGCCGGGACTAGGCGGATACGAGCAGTACTTC. The encoded protein is CASSSPEPGLGGYEQYF.

There are a few counts of this clonotype. A much larger clone is a single base away; this may be a read error. The J gene is TRBJ1-2, the V gene TRBV2, with D perhaps matching TRBD1 (6 bases). Trimming removed 6 bases from V and 4 bases from J, with 9 bases in between. The CDR3 sequence is 12 residues long. The V gene's germline CDR1 is SNHLY and CDR2 FYNNEI. The CDR3 DNA reads as TGTGCCAGCAGACAGGGAATCTATGGCTACACCTTC. Translated: CASRQGIYGYTF. The full variable domain, completed using reference TRBV2 and TRBJ1-2, is EPEVTQTPSHQVTQMGQEVILRCVPISNHLYFYWYRQILGQKVEFLVSFYNNEISEKSEIFDDQFSVERPDGSNFTLKIRSTKLEDSAMYFCASRQGIYGYTFGSGTRLTVV.

The J gene is TRBJ2-1, the V gene TRBV4-3, with D possibly matching TRBD2 (5 bases). CDR1 is LGHNA and CDR2 is YSLEER in the germline V gene. Trimming cost V 4 bases and J 10 bases, with 17 bases left between them. The CDR3 extends over 14 amino acids. The CDR3 reads CASSPGVAWREQFF. CDR3 bases: TGCGCCAGCAGCCCCGGGGTTGCTTGGAGGGAGCAGTTCTTC.